One and the same sample provided the 9 T cell receptor beta chains below, sequenced in a study of response to subunit inactivated influenza vaccine. TCRdb used MiXCR to reprocess the RT-PCR reads, holding one entry per CDR3 protein. This table has roughly 700,000 distinct CDR3 sequences, 15% to 18% appearing once. The sample was PBMCs from blood, taken 11 to 12 days after vaccination. The receptors were sampled from a man over 45 who received an inactivated influenza vaccine.

This chain links TRBV3-1 with TRBJ1-1; the D is unclear. V was shortened by 0 bases and J by 1 base, with 9 bases between the two germline ends. Germline CDR1 and CDR2: LGHDT and YNNKEL (reference sequence). The length of the CDR3 is 15 residues. As DNA, the CDR3 is TGTGCCAGCAGCCAAGATGGCTTACCGAACACTGAAGCTTTCTTT. This translates into CASSQDGLPNTEAFF.

The chain carries TRBV20-1 and TRBJ2-2, with 14 bases matching TRBD2. V was clipped by 5 bases and J by 0 bases; unmatched bases: 2. The germline V gene encodes CDR1 DFQATT and CDR2 SNEGSKA (reference sequence). There are 16 residues in the CDR3. CDR3 in DNA: TGCAGTGCTCCGGGACTAGCGGGAGCGAACACCGGGGAGCTGTTTTTT. Translation gives CSAPGLAGANTGELFF.

The chain is built from TRBV7-2 and TRBJ2-4; TRBD2 matches 11 bases. The length of the CDR3 is 15 residues. V trimming: 5 bases; J trimming: 7 bases; junction bases outside the gene matches: 7. Per the germline V gene, CDR1 is SGHTA and CDR2 is FQGNSA. In nucleotides, the CDR3 is TGTGCCAGCAGCCCGGCGATAGCGGGGGGGAACATTCAGTACTTC. Protein: CASSPAIAGGNIQYF.

The chain has TRBV4-3 and TRBJ2-1; tentatively, D is TRBD2 (6 bases). Germline V gene sequence: CDR1 LGHNA, CDR2 YSLEER. The CDR3 totals 15 residues. V was pared by 4 bases and J by 4 bases, with 14 bases between. In nucleotides, the CDR3 is TGCGCCAGCAGCCCCTCCGGGACTGAATACAATGAGCAGTTCTTC. This codes for CASSPSGTEYNEQFF.

This clonotype was observed a few times. The CDR3 region is CASSLSGVLIDTQYF. In nucleotides, the CDR3 is TGTGCCAGCAGCTTAAGTGGGGTGTTAATAGATACGCAGTATTTT. The rearrangement uses TRBV6-5 and TRBJ2-3; D remains ambiguous. The germline V and J ends were trimmed by 6 bases and 5 bases, with 18 bases remaining between them. The CDR3 covers 15 residues. The germline gives CDR1 MNHEY, CDR2 SVGAGI.

The chain links TRBV11-2 to TRBJ2-5, with 13 bases matching TRBD2. CDR1 is SGHAT and CDR2 is FQNNGV in the germline V gene. V was clipped by 0 bases and J by 5 bases; unmatched bases: 9. The CDR3 loop spans 18 amino acids. CDR3 protein: CASSLDPSTSGGTETQYF. In DNA, the CDR3 is TGTGCCAGCAGCTTAGATCCTTCGACTAGCGGGGGGACGGAGACCCAGTACTTC. The full variable domain, in which reference TRBV11-2 and TRBJ2-5 provide the parts outside the CDR3, is EAGVAQSPRYKIIEKRQSVAFWCNPISGHATLYWYQQILGQGPKLLIQFQNNGVVDDSQLPKDRFSAERLKGVDSTLKIQPAKLEDSAVYLCASSLDPSTSGGTETQYFGPGTRLLVL.

This sequence joins TRBV2 and TRBJ2-7; 7 bases are shared with TRBD1. Germline CDR1 SNHLY, CDR2 FYNNEI. The CDR3 loop spans 14 amino acids. Unmatched junction bases numbered 10, after V lost 8 bases and J lost 3 bases. CDR3 sequence (DNA): TGTGCCAGCGGGGCAGGGGGTTGGGGCTACGAGCAGTACTTC. Its protein is CASGAGGWGYEQYF.

This chain links TRBV20-1 with TRBJ2-3; 7 positions agree with TRBD2. Germline V gene sequence: CDR1 DFQATT, CDR2 SNEGSKA (reference sequence). Trimming at V came to 5 bases and at J to 1 base, leaving 6 bases not matched to a gene. The CDR3 runs to 14 residues. The CDR3 reads CSASRLARTDTQYF. DNA for the CDR3: TGCAGTGCTTCCCGACTAGCCCGCACAGATACGCAGTATTTT.

This chain joins TRBV20-1 and TRBJ2-1; 12 nucleotides line up with TRBD1. V lost 4 bases, J lost 9 bases, and 7 bases stayed unmatched. CDR1 is DFQATT and CDR2 is SNEGSKA in the germline V gene (reference sequence). CDR3 length equals 14 residues. CDR3: CSAIAGTGGREQFF. CDR3 bases: TGCAGTGCTATTGCCGGGACAGGGGGCCGTGAGCAGTTCTTC.